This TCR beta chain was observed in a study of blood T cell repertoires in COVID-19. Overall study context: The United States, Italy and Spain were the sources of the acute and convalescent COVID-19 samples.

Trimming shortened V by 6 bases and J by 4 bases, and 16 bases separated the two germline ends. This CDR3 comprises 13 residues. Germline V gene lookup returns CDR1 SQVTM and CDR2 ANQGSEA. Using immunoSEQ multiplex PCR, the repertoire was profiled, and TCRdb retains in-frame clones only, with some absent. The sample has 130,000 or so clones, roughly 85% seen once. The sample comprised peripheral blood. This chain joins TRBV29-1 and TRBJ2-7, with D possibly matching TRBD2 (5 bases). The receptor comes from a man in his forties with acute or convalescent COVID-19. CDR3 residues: CSVLARDAYEQYF. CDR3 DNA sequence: TGCAGCGTCCTAGCTAGAGACGCGTACGAGCAGTACTTC.